This is a list of T cell receptor beta chains from one sample in a study of T cell responses to AZD1222 COVID-19 vaccine. This table comes from immunoSEQ multiplex PCR, and its TCRdb copy is limited to in-frame clones, with some not included. The sample lists about 160,000 clones; 85% to 90% were seen once. The sequencing used peripheral blood, collected 28 days after the second AZD1222 dose. Receptors were obtained from an adult who received the AZD1222 COVID-19 vaccine. The CDR3 runs from the conserved cysteine through the conserved F or W. Fields, in order: D gene, clone size, J gene, V gene, CDR3 protein, CDR3 DNA. A D gene is named only where the DNA matches it firmly. Not every row has a clone size; where given, it reads once, few, many or a size class.

. | . | TRBJ1-2 | TRBV6-1 | CASSETGESGYTF | TGTGCCAGCAGTGAAACGGGGGAAAGTGGCTACACCTTC
. | . | TRBJ1-2 | TRBV5-1 | CASSPDPGSNYGYTF | TGCGCCAGCAGCCCGGACCCCGGTAGTAACTATGGCTACACCTTC
. | . | TRBJ1-5 | TRBV29-1 | CSVARGAGQPQHF | TGCAGCGTTGCCCGCGGGGCAGGTCAGCCCCAGCATTTT
. | . | TRBJ1-2 | TRBV9 | CASSEEGRGFTPIGYTF | TGTGCCAGCAGCGAGGAGGGTAGGGGGTTTACTCCAATCGGCTACACCTTC
. | . | TRBJ1-2 | TRBV6-5 | CASSPTINYGYTF | TGTGCCAGCAGCCCCACCATCAACTATGGCTACACCTTC
TRBD1 | . | TRBJ2-2 | TRBV6-5 | CASSPRDRGLFF | TGTGCCAGCAGTCCCCGGGACAGGGGACTGTTTTTT
. | . | TRBJ2-3 | TRBV7-9 | CASSLTGYSGTTDTQYF | TGTGCCAGCAGCTTAACGGGATATAGCGGAACCACAGATACGCAGTATTTT
. | once | TRBJ2-1 | TRBV21-1 | CASYRDRGRTGTGTEQFF | TGTGCCAGTTACCGGGACAGGGGGCGAACAGGGACAGGAACGGAGCAGTTCTTC
. | . | TRBJ1-3 | TRBV5-1 | CASSLDGNTIYF | TGCGCCAGCAGCTTGGATGGAAACACCATATATTTT
TRBD1 | . | TRBJ2-7 | TRBV5-5 | CASSLGDRWRQYF | TGTGCCAGCAGCTTGGGGGACAGGTGGCGGCAGTACTTC
. | . | TRBJ2-3 | TRBV5-6 | CASSWGRTDTQYF | TGTGCCAGCAGCTGGGGTCGCACAGATACGCAGTATTTT
. | . | TRBJ1-1 | TRBV6-4 | CASSDQTGTEAFF | TGTGCCAGCAGTGACCAAACGGGAACTGAAGCTTTCTTT
. | . | TRBJ2-2 | TRBV10-2 | CASKGPSNTGELFF | TGCGCCAGCAAGGGACCTTCGAACACCGGGGAGCTGTTTTTT
. | . | TRBJ1-1 | TRBV14 | CASSQVDPGMGDTEAFF | TGTGCCAGCAGCCAAGTGGATCCGGGAATGGGGGACACTGAAGCTTTCTTT
. | . | TRBJ1-1 | TRBV11-3 | CASSFAPNTEAFF | TGTGCCAGCAGCTTTGCACCGAACACTGAAGCTTTCTTT
TRBD1 | . | TRBJ2-7 | TRBV6-5 | CASTGGVSSYEQYF | TGTGCCAGCACAGGGGGCGTAAGCTCCTACGAGCAGTACTTC
TRBD2 | . | TRBJ2-3 | TRBV5-6 | CASSLDRTSGYTDTQYF | TGTGCCAGCAGCTTGGACCGGACTAGCGGATACACAGATACGCAGTATTTT
. | few | TRBJ1-2 | TRBV27 | CASSLSPWTRNYGYTF | TGTGCCAGCAGTTTATCACCCTGGACGAGAAATTATGGCTACACCTTC
TRBD1 | . | TRBJ1-1 | TRBV11-3 | CASSLTTGSTEAFF | TGTGCCAGCAGCTTGACGACAGGGTCGACTGAAGCTTTCTTT
. | . | TRBJ1-5 | TRBV25-1 | CASSGRTLNQPQHF | TGTGCCAGCAGCGGGCGAACCCTAAATCAGCCCCAGCATTTT
TRBD1 | . | TRBJ1-3 | TRBV2 | CASRGQLSGNTIYF | TGTGCCAGCAGGGGACAGCTTTCTGGAAACACCATATATTTT
TRBD1 | many | TRBJ1-6 | TRBV7-2 | CASSLGQGNYSPLHF | TGTGCCAGCAGCTTAGGACAGGGGAATTATTCACCCCTCCACTTT
TRBD2 | . | TRBJ2-1 | TRBV7-8 | CASSILAGGREQFF | TGTGCCAGCAGCATACTAGCGGGGGGGCGGGAGCAGTTCTTC
. | . | TRBJ1-1 | TRBV19 | CASSIVHSGNTEAFF | TGTGCCAGTAGTATAGTCCACAGCGGAAACACTGAAGCTTTCTTT
. | . | TRBJ1-2 | TRBV4-3 | CASSQDVGRANYGYTF | TGCGCCAGCAGCCAAGATGTGGGCAGGGCTAACTATGGCTACACCTTC
. | . | TRBJ1-1 | TRBV12-3/TRBV12-4 | CASVRQPNTEAFF | TGTGCCAGCGTCCGACAGCCGAACACTGAAGCTTTCTTT
. | once | TRBJ1-5 | TRBV7-9 | CASSLALNQPQHF | TGTGCCAGCAGCTTGGCTCTCAACCAGCCCCAGCATTTT
. | once | TRBJ1-4 | TRBV3-1/TRBV3-2 | CASSQGIQGINEKLFF | TGTGCCAGCAGCCAAGGGATACAGGGCATTAATGAAAAACTGTTTTTT
. | once | TRBJ1-5 | TRBV21-1 | CASSRPLPPQHF | TGTGCCAGCAGCCGACCCTTACCGCCCCAGCATTTT
. | . | TRBJ1-2 | TRBV14 | CASSQDRSRSDGYTF | TGTGCCAGCAGCCAAGATAGGAGCCGATCAGATGGCTACACCTTC
. | . | TRBJ1-2 | TRBV6-6 | CASSYSSWGYTF | TGTGCCAGCAGTTACTCTAGTTGGGGCTACACCTTC
. | . | TRBJ1-1 | TRBV10-3 | CAIIQTNTEAFF | TGTGCCATCATTCAGACAAACACTGAAGCTTTCTTT
. | . | TRBJ1-2 | TRBV7-2 | CASSLSGTDGYTF | TGTGCCAGCAGCTTATCCGGGACCGATGGCTACACCTTC
TRBD1 | once | TRBJ1-4 | TRBV7-2 | CASSLFGTGDEKLFF | TGTGCCAGCAGCTTATTCGGGACAGGGGACGAAAAACTGTTTTTT
. | . | TRBJ1-6 | TRBV12-3/TRBV12-4 | CASSRDPLSPLHF | TGTGCCAGCAGTCGGGACCCCTTATCACCCCTCCACTTT
TRBD1 | . | TRBJ1-1 | TRBV5-4 | CASSFPGGAGKTEAFF | TGTGCCAGCAGCTTCCCAGGGGGCGCAGGCAAAACTGAAGCTTTCTTT
. | . | TRBJ1-1 | TRBV6-5 | CASSYSMTGRNTEAFF | TGTGCCAGCAGTTACTCGATGACGGGCAGAAACACTGAAGCTTTCTTT
. | . | TRBJ2-1 | TRBV9 | CASSVEHPGEQFF | TGTGCCAGCAGCGTAGAGCACCCGGGTGAGCAGTTCTTC
. | . | TRBJ1-1 | TRBV10-3 | CAISETTETEAFF | TGTGCCATCAGTGAGACCACAGAGACTGAAGCTTTCTTT
. | . | TRBJ1-6 | TRBV5-6 | CASRGRGYNSPLHF | TGTGCCAGCAGGGGCAGGGGCTATAATTCACCCCTCCACTTT
. | . | TRBJ1-6 | TRBV6-5 | CASSYSRTGLGSPLHF | TGTGCCAGCAGTTACTCAAGAACAGGGCTGGGATCACCCCTCCACTTT
. | . | TRBJ1-6 | TRBV7-2 | CASSLRPSPLHF | TGTGCCAGCAGCTTAAGGCCGTCACCCCTCCACTTT
. | few | TRBJ1-2 | TRBV2 | CASSEGRYGYTF | TGTGCCAGCAGTGAGGGACGCTATGGCTACACCTTC
. | . | TRBJ2-1 | TRBV3-1/TRBV3-2 | CASSQVLASSYNEQFF | TGTGCCAGCAGCCAGGTACTAGCTAGCTCCTACAATGAGCAGTTCTTC
. | few | TRBJ2-5 | TRBV21-1 | CASSPPGDSQLGETQYF | TGTGCCAGCAGCCCCCCGGGGGACAGCCAACTTGGAGAGACCCAGTACTTC
. | . | TRBJ1-6 | TRBV5-1 | CASSLDAVNSPLHF | TGCGCCAGCAGCTTGGATGCGGTCAATTCACCCCTCCACTTT
. | . | TRBJ1-1 | TRBV13 | CASSLGRRNTEAFF | TGTGCCAGCAGCTTGGGACGGCGGAACACTGAAGCTTTCTTT
TRBD1 | . | TRBJ1-1 | TRBV10-2 | CASRALTGQGDEAFF | TGCGCCAGCAGGGCCTTAACTGGACAGGGCGATGAAGCTTTCTTT
. | . | TRBJ2-2 | TRBV2 | CASSLSRADGELFF | TGTGCCAGCAGTTTGTCCAGGGCTGACGGGGAGCTGTTTTTT
. | few | TRBJ1-2 | TRBV2 | CANGGRGRGYTF | TGTGCCAATGGGGGTAGGGGTCGTGGCTACACCTTC
TRBD2 | . | TRBJ2-7 | TRBV3-1/TRBV3-2 | CASSHGAGRDEQYF | TGTGCCAGCAGCCATGGGGCAGGGAGGGACGAGCAGTACTTC
. | . | TRBJ1-5 | TRBV3-1/TRBV3-2 | CASSIQGRQPQHF | TGTGCCAGCAGCATTCAGGGAAGGCAGCCCCAGCATTTT
. | once | TRBJ2-5 | TRBV18 | CASSLRSQETQYF | TGTGCCAGCTCCCTTAGGAGCCAAGAGACCCAGTACTTC
. | once | TRBJ1-5 | TRBV7-9 | CASSLQENQPQHF | TGTGCCAGCAGCTTACAGGAGAATCAGCCCCAGCATTTT
. | . | TRBJ1-2 | TRBV29-1 | CSVTEGGGYTF | TGCAGCGTGACCGAAGGCGGTGGCTACACCTTC
. | . | TRBJ1-6 | TRBV30 | CAWRTGGESSPLHF | TGTGCCTGGAGGACGGGGGGGGAGAGTTCACCCCTCCACTTT
. | . | TRBJ2-2 | TRBV10-3 | CAISGPQGPPGELFF | TGTGCCATCAGTGGGCCCCAGGGGCCCCCCGGGGAGCTGTTTTTT